In its sample, the clone carrying this TCR beta chain was seen a few times. Its target is not known. TCRdb analysed the reads with MiXCR anew, one entry per CDR3 protein. Of roughly 730,000 distinct CDR3 sequences in the sample, 30% to 35% were seen once. This CDR3 spans 15 amino acids. Per germline, CDR1 KGHSH and CDR2 LQKENI. Trimming removed 6 bases from V and 1 base from J, with 14 bases in between. This record belongs to a study of T cell repertoires in cytomegalovirus infection. This rearrangement joins TRBV18 to TRBJ2-3, with D tentatively TRBD1 (6 bases). This specimen consisted of cultured PBMCs, obtained from culture after CMV antigen stimulation. The source is a human donor in good health (CMV status not recorded). Some clones in this sample may be carry-over from other donors' samples. The CDR3 DNA sequence: TGTGCCAGCTCGGAGACAGGTCCGGGCACAGATACGCAGTATTTT. The encoded protein is CASSETGPGTDTQYF.